These 10 T cell receptor beta chains were sequenced from one sample in a study of T cell responses to AZD1222 COVID-19 vaccine. Profiled with immunoSEQ multiplex PCR; TCRdb holds only in-frame clones, not every one. Of over 45,000 clones listed, around 90% are singletons. Sequencing was performed on peripheral blood, taken on day 0 of AZD1222 vaccination. The receptors were sampled from an adult in good health.

This chain uses TRBV25-1 with TRBJ1-1, with D possibly TRBD1 on 5 matching bases. This CDR3 comprises 13 residues. Germline CDR1 MGHDK, CDR2 SYGVNS. Between the trimmed V and J ends, which lost 8 bases and 3 bases, there was a span of 13 bases. The chain's CDR3 is CASRDGPHTEAFF. CDR3 DNA: TGTGCCAGCCGGGACGGACCGCACACTGAAGCTTTCTTT.

This chain uses TRBV19 with TRBJ1-1; the D is unclear. The V gene lost 5 bases and the J gene lost 5 bases, with 18 bases spanning the gap. The CDR3 length is 15 residues. The V gene's germline CDR1 is LNHDA and CDR2 SQIVND (reference sequence). DNA for the CDR3: TGTGCCAGTAGTTACCTGGGAGGGTCGAATACTGAAGCTTTCTTT. This encodes CASSYLGGSNTEAFF.

The chain links TRBV7-2 to TRBJ2-7; TRBD2 agrees at 7 bases. This CDR3 has 15 amino acids. Germline CDR1 reads SGHTA; CDR2 reads FQGNSA. V lost 5 bases to trimming and J lost 2 bases; unmatched junction nucleotides: 9. The CDR3 DNA reads TGTGCCAGCAGCCCCCGGGCTAGCGGTACCTACGAGCAGTACTTC. It translates to CASSPRASGTYEQYF.

The J gene is TRBJ2-4, the V gene TRBV6-2 or TRBV6-3; TRBD1 agrees at 12 bases. J was trimmed by 7 bases and V by 5 bases; bases with no gene match: 9. Germline V gives CDR1 MNHEY, CDR2 SVGEGT. This CDR3 region has 16 residues. The CDR3 reads CASSPGTGGGYNIQYF. The CDR3 DNA follows: TGTGCCAGCAGTCCCGGGACAGGGGGCGGTTATAACATTCAGTACTTC.

This chain joins TRBV10-2 and TRBJ2-3; 7 bases agree with TRBD1. CDR1 and CDR2 from the germline V gene are WSHSY and SAAADI. This CDR3 has 11 residues. V shed 6 bases, J shed 9 bases, and the junction held 3 bases outside the gene matches. In DNA form, the CDR3 reads TGCGCCAGCAGAGAGACAGGGACGCAGTATTTT. Translation gives CASRETGTQYF.

This chain joins TRBV4-1 and TRBJ2-1; D is uncertain. This CDR3 region has 16 residues. Germline CDR1 MGHRA, CDR2 YSYEKL. V was trimmed by 1 base and J by 0 bases, leaving 10 bases between them. CDR3 sequence: CASSQGPLSSYNEQFF. The CDR3 DNA is TGCGCCAGCAGCCAAGGTCCCTTAAGCTCCTACAATGAGCAGTTCTTC.

This chain uses TRBV5-6 with TRBJ2-1; TRBD1 aligns across 9 bases. V lost 4 bases, J lost 5 bases, and 7 bases stayed unmatched. Per the germline V gene, CDR1 is SGHDT and CDR2 is YYEEEE. The CDR3 is 15 amino acids. DNA of the CDR3: TGTGCCAGCAGCCTGGGACAGGGATTCCACAATGAGCAGTTCTTC. Amino acids: CASSLGQGFHNEQFF.

V usage is TRBV7-9 and J usage is TRBJ2-7; 7 bases align to TRBD2. Per germline, CDR1 SEHNR and CDR2 FQNEAQ (reference sequence). This CDR3 has 15 amino acids. The V and J ends lost 2 bases and 3 bases, in that order; junction bases with no gene match: 7. In nucleotides, the CDR3 is TGTGCCAGCAGCTTAACGCGCGGGGGAGTCTACGAGCAGTACTTC. Protein product: CASSLTRGGVYEQYF.

The rearrangement links TRBV5-4 to TRBJ1-4; TRBD1 is a possible D gene (5 bases). Germline V gives CDR1 SGHNT, CDR2 YYREEE (reference sequence). The V end lost 0 bases, the J end lost 5 bases, and 14 bases lay between the germline ends. The CDR3 spans 16 residues. This CDR3 is CASSLAGATENEKLFF. The CDR3 nucleotides are TGTGCCAGCAGCTTGGCTGGGGCCACCGAGAATGAAAAACTGTTTTTT.

This clone showed up just a few times. V usage is TRBV5-1 and J usage is TRBJ1-2; TRBD1 matches 9 bases. The germline V gene has CDR1 SGHRS and CDR2 YFSETQ. The trim removed 3 bases at V and 4 bases at J, leaving 7 bases unmatched. CDR3 size: 15 residues. The CDR3 DNA is TGCGCCAGCAGCTGGACAGGGGAGGGTGGCTATGGCTACACCTTC. Protein product: CASSWTGEGGYGYTF.